These 5 T cell receptor beta chains share one sample of origin, sequenced in a study of cytotoxic CD8 clonotypes in ibrutinib-treated CLL (dated by TCRdb to the early 2020s). The library was produced with the immunoSEQ multiplex PCR assay. The immuneACCESS repertoire file appears here via TCRdb, limited to in-frame rearrangements. These files lack a portion of the clones; in checked studies, under half of the deficit traces to unresolved V genes, and the cause of the others is not known. Present in this sample are 250,000 to 350,000 clones, around 77% of which were seen just once. 5.6% of the sample is taken by the ten largest. Explained via the paper, the time point label denotes: progressive disease on ibrutinib. This material consisted of PBMCs, taken at disease progression, from a patient treated with ibrutinib. Receptors were obtained from a human donor with chronic lymphocytic leukemia.

This clone was observed once. The rearrangement uses TRBV5-1 and TRBJ2-1; TRBD2 matches at 9 bases. Looked up from germline, CDR1 is SGHRS and CDR2 is YFSETQ. The CDR3 runs to 16 residues. V lost 4 bases and J lost 4; bases outside the gene matches: 9. For the CDR3, the DNA is TGCGCCAGCAGCACCTTTAGCGGGGGAGCATACAATGAGCAGTTCTTC. Translation: CASSTFSGGAYNEQFF.

The chain has TRBV6-5 and TRBJ2-2; D not resolved. Trimming left V 5 bases short and J 1 base short, with 8 bases between. Germline V CDR1 and CDR2: MNHEY, SVGAGI. This CDR3 comprises 14 residues. As DNA, the CDR3 is TGTGCCAGCAGTCGCCCGGGGAACACCGGGGAGCTGTTTTTT. Protein: CASSRPGNTGELFF.

This CDR3 is CASSAGLDRYNEQFF. CDR3 DNA: TGTGCCAGCAGTGCCGGACTAGATCGGTACAATGAGCAGTTCTTC. V is TRBV25-1 and J is TRBJ2-1, with 7 bases fitting TRBD2. The CDR3 runs 15 residues. Germline V gives CDR1 MGHDK, CDR2 SYGVNS. V was pared by 4 bases and J by 4 bases, with 7 bases of the junction left unmatched.

V usage is TRBV18 and J usage is TRBJ2-3, with no clear D. Germline-derived CDR1 and CDR2 are KGHSH and LQKENI. V lost 3 bases and J lost 2, with 6 bases in between. The CDR3 totals 13 residues. Written as DNA, the CDR3 is TGTGCCAGCTCACCCCTTAACACAGATACGCAGTATTTT. This gives the protein CASSPLNTDTQYF.

The chain couples TRBV7-8 to TRBJ2-2; the D is unclear. Germline CDR1 and CDR2: SGHVS and FQNEAQ. V was cut by 5 bases and J by 3 bases, with 7 bases left in between. This CDR3 is 13 amino acids long. The CDR3 bases are TGTGCCAGCAGCCCCCCAGACACCGGGGAGCTGTTTTTT. It translates to CASSPPDTGELFF.